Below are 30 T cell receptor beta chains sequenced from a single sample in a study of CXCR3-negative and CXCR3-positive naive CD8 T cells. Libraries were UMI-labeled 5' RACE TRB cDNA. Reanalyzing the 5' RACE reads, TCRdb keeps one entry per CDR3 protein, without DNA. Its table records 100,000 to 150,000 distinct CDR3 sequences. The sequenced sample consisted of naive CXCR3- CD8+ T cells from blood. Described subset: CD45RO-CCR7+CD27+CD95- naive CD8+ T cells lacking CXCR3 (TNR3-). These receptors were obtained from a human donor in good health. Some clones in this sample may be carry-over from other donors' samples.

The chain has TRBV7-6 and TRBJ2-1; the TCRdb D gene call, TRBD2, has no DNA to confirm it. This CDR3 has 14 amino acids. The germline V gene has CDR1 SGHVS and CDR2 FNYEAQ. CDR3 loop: CASSSLGGGGEQFF.

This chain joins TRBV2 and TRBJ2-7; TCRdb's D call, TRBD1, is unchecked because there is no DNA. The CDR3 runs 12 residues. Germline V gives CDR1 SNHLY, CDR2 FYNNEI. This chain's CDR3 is CASLGGPYEQYF.

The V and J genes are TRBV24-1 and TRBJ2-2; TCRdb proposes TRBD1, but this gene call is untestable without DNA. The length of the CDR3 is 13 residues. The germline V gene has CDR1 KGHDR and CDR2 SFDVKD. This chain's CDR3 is CATRTGGSGELFF.

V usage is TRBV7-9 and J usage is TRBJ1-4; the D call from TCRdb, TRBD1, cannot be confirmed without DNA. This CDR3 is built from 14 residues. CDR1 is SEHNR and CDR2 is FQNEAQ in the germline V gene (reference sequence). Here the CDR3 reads CASSSGTANEKLSF.

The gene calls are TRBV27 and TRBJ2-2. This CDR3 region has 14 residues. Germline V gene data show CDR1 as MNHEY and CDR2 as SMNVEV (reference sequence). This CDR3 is CASSSGLGFRELFF.

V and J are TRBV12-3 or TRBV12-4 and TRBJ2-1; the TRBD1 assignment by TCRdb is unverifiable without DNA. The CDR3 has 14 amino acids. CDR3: CASSLRGQGPEQFF.

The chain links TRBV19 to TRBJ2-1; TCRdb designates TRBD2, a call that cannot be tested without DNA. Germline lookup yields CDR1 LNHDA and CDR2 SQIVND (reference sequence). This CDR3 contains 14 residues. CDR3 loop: CASSLLAQYNEQFF. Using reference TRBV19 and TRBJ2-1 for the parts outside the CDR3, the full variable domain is DGGITQSPKYLFRKEGQNVTLSCEQNLNHDAMYWYRQDPGQGLRLIYYSQIVNDFQKGDIAEGYSVSREKKESFPLTVTSAQKNPTAFYLCASSLLAQYNEQFFGPGTRLTVL.

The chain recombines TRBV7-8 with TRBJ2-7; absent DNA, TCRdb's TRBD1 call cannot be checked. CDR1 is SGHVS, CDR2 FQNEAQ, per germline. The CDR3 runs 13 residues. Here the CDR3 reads CASSPPDRDEQYF.

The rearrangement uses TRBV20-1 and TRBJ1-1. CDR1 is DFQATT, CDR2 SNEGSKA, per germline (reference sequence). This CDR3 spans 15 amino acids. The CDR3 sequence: CSARDIDRMNTEAFF.

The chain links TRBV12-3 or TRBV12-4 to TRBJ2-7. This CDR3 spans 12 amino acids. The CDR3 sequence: CASSLGANEQYF.

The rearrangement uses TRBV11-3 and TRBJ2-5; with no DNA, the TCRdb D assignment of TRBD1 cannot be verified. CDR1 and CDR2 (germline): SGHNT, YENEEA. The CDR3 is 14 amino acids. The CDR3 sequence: CASSGGGFSETQYF. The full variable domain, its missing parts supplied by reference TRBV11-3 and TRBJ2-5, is EAGVVQSPRYKIIEKKQPVAFWCNPISGHNTLYWYLQNLGQGPELLIRYENEEAVDDSQLPKDRFSAERLKGVDSTLKIQPAELGDSAVYLCASSGGGFSETQYFGPGTRLLVL.

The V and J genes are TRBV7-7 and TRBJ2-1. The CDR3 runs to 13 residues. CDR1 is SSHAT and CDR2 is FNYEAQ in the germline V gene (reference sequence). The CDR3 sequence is CASSLARFNEQFF.

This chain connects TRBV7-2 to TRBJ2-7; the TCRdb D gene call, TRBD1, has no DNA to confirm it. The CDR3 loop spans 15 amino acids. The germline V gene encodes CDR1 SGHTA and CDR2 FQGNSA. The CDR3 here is CASSFGQGASNEQYF.

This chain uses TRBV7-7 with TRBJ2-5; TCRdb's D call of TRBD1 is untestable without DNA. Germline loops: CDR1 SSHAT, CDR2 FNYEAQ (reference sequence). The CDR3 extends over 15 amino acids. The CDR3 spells CASSLATGLQETQYF. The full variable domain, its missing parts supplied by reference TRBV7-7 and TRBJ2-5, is GAGVSQSPRYKVTKRGQDVTLRCDPISSHATLYWYQQALGQGPEFLTYFNYEAQPDKSGLPSDRFSAERPEGSISTLTIQRTEQRDSAMYRCASSLATGLQETQYFGPGTRLLVL.

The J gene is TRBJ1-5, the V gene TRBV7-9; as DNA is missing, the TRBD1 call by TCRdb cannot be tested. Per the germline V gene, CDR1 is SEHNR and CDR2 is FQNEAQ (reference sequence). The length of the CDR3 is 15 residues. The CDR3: CASSATGTGGGPQHF.

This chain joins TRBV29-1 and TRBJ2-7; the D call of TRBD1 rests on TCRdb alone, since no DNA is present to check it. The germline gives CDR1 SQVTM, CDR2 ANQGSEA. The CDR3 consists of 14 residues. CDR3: CSVGASTGSYEQYF.

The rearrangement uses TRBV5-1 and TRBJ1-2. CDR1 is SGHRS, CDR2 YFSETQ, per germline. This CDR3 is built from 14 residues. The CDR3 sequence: CASSLAPENYGYTF.

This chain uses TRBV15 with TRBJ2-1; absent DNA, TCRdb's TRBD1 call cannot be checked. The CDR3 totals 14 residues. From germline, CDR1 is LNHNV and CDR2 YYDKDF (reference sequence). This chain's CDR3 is CATMGRVDYNEQFF.

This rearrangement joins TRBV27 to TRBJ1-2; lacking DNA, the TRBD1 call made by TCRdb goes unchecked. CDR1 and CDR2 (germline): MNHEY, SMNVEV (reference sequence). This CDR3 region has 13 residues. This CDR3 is CASRAQGANGYTF.

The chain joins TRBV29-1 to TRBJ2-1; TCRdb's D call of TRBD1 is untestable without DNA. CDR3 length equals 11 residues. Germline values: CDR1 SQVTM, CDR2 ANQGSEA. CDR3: CSVEGDTEQFF.

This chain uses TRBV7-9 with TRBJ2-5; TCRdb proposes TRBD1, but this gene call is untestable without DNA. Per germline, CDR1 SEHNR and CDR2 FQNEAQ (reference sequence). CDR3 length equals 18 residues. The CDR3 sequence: CASSFPPSDWTRQETQYF.

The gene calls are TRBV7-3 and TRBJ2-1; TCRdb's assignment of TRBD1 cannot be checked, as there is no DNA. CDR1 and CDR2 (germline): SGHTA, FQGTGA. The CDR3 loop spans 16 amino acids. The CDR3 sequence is CASSSIQGANYNEQFF.

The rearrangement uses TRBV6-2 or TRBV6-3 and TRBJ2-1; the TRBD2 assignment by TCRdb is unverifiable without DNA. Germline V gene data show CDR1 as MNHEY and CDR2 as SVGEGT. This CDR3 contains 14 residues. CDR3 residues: CATTGYSGFNEQFF.

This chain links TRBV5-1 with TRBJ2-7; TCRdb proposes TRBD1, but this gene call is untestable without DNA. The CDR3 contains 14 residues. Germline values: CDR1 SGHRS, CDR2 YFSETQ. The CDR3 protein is CASSLDAGAGEQYF.

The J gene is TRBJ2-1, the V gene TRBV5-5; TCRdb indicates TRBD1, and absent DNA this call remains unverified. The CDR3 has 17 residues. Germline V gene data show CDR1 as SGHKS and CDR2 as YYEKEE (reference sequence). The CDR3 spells CASSFFPPGAVNNEQFF.

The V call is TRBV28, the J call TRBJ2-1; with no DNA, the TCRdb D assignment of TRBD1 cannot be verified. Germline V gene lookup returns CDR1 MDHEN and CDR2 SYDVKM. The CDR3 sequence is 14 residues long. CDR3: CASSDRDGYNEQFF.

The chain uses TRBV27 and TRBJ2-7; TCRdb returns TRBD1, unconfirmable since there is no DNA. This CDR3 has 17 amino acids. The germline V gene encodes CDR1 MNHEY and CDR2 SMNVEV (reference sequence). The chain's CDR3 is CASSLNNRGGSSYEQYF.

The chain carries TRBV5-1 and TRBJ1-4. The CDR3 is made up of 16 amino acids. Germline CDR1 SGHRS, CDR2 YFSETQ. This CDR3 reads CASSQRDETTNEKLFF.

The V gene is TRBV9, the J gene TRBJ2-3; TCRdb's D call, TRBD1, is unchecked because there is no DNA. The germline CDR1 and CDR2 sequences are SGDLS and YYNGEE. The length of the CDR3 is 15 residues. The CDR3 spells CASSAPGQGGNTQYF.

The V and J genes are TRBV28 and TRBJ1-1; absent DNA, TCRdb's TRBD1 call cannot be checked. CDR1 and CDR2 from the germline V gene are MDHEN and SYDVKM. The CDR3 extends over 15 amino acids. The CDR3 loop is CASTFRGQRNTEAFF.